This TCR beta chain was observed in a study of blood T cell repertoires in COVID-19. Enrollees, about 18 to 95 years old, lived in approximately 25 US areas. Donors were grouped by their self-reported clinical history. The repertoire was sequenced with immunoSEQ multiplex PCR; TCRdb's copy has only in-frame clones and lacks some. The sample consists of some 260,000 clones, roughly 80% of them appearing once. Germline V gene sequence: CDR1 SGHDN, CDR2 FVKESK. The CDR3 is 15 residues long. Trimming left V 0 bases short and J 6 bases short, with 14 bases between. Sample: PBMCs or T cells enriched from blood (not recorded which). The sequence was obtained from a man aged 25 to 45 with acute COVID-19. The genes are TRBV14 and TRBJ1-1; possible D gene TRBD1, 5 bases. In DNA, the CDR3 is TGTGCCAGCAGCCAAGATTTGGCGCCGGGGGCTGAAGCTTTCTTT. Protein: CASSQDLAPGAEAFF.